These T cell receptor beta chains were read from a single sample in a study of blood T cell repertoires in COVID-19. The protocol was immunoSEQ multiplex PCR, while the TCRdb copy is restricted to in-frame clones and leaves out a portion. The sample lists 150,000 or so clones, approximately 91% occurring once. Sequenced sample: peripheral blood. The receptors come from a man aged 45-60 years with acute or convalescent COVID-19. The CDR3 runs from the conserved cysteine through the conserved F or W. A D gene is named only where the DNA matches it firmly. The listing skips clone size in some rows; elsewhere it reads once, few, many or a size class.

v_gene	d_gene	j_gene	abundance	CDR3nt	CDR3aa
TRBV3-1/TRBV3-2	TRBD1	TRBJ1-6	few	TGTGCCACGCGACAGGGTGGAAGTTCACCCCTCCACTTT	CATRQGGSSPLHF
TRBV7-6	-	TRBJ2-1	-	TGTGCCAGCAATCCCCGCCCGGGACACTACAATGAGCAGTTCTTC	CASNPRPGHYNEQFF
TRBV9	-	TRBJ1-5	-	TGTGCCAGCAGCGTATCCAGGGGACGTAAAAATAGCAATCAGCCCCAGCATTTT	CASSVSRGRKNSNQPQHF
TRBV4-1	-	TRBJ2-7	-	TGCGCCAGCAGCCAATTTAACAGGGGAGGTGAGCAGTACTTC	CASSQFNRGGEQYF
TRBV2	-	TRBJ1-4	-	TGTGCCAGCTCGGACAATGGTAGTGAAAAACTGTTTTTT	CASSDNGSEKLFF
TRBV19	-	TRBJ1-6	-	TGTGCCAGTAGCCCCGCTGGAGTTTCACCCCTCCACTTT	CASSPAGVSPLHF
TRBV28	TRBD2	TRBJ2-5	-	TGTGCCAGCACCACGATGACTAGCGGGAGAACCGCCTTCTGGGAGACCCAGTACTTC	CASTTMTSGRTAFWETQYF
TRBV5-1	-	TRBJ1-3	-	TGCGCCAGCAGCGAGTCTGGAAACACCATATATTTT	CASSESGNTIYF
TRBV12-3/TRBV12-4	-	TRBJ2-3	once	TGTGCCAGCAGTTTTCCCAAAGATACGCAGTATTTT	CASSFPKDTQYF
TRBV18	TRBD1	TRBJ1-5	-	TGTGCCAGCTCAACCACAGGGGATGGCCAGCCCCAGCATTTT	CASSTTGDGQPQHF
TRBV7-2	-	TRBJ1-6	-	TGTGCCAGCAGCTTAGACAGAACTTCACCCCTCCACTTT	CASSLDRTSPLHF
TRBV6-5	-	TRBJ1-2	-	TGTGCCAGCAGTTACTCACAGAGTTCTAACTATGGCTACACCTTC	CASSYSQSSNYGYTF
TRBV28	-	TRBJ1-6	-	TGTGCCAGCAGTGGGGGGGGGTACTCACCCCTCCACTTT	CASSGGGYSPLHF
TRBV30	TRBD1	TRBJ1-1	-	TGTGCCTGGATGTCAGGGGGCAAGAAAACTGAAGCTTTCTTT	CAWMSGGKKTEAFF
TRBV21-1	-	TRBJ1-5	-	TGTGCCATCCCAAGGGGCAGGGGATACAATCAGCCCCAGCATTTT	CAIPRGRGYNQPQHF
TRBV7-9	-	TRBJ1-2	-	TGTGCCAGCAGCCCACAATCGGGCTACACCTTC	CASSPQSGYTF
TRBV4-2	TRBD2	TRBJ2-2	-	TGTGCCAGCAGTGCAGCGGGAGGCACCGGGGAGCTGTTTTTT	CASSAAGGTGELFF
TRBV27	-	TRBJ1-3	-	TGTGCCAGCAGTTTATCGACCGGGGTGGGAAACACCATATATTTT	CASSLSTGVGNTIYF
TRBV7-6	-	TRBJ1-3	-	TGTGCCAGCAGCTTAGGGCAGGTACCCACAAACACCATATATTTT	CASSLGQVPTNTIYF
TRBV27	TRBD2	TRBJ2-7	-	TGTGCCAGCAGTGGCGGCCCAGCGGGGGACGAGCAGTACTTC	CASSGGPAGDEQYF
TRBV10-3	TRBD2	TRBJ2-1	once	TGTGCCTCCGCCGGGACTAGCTACAATGAGCAGTTCTTC	CASAGTSYNEQFF
TRBV6-1	-	TRBJ2-4	-	TGTGCCAGCAGTGAACCGACTGGTACGGCCAAAAACATTCAGTACTTC	CASSEPTGTAKNIQYF
TRBV5-1	TRBD1	TRBJ2-1	-	TGCGCCAGCAGCTTGCTGGACAGGGGGCTTAGTTTATACCACCATGAGCAGTTCTTC	CASSLLDRGLSLYHHEQFF
TRBV28	TRBD1	TRBJ2-6	-	TGTGCCAGCAGTTTGCAGGGGGCGTGGGGGGCCAACGTCCTGACTTTC	CASSLQGAWGANVLTF
TRBV2	-	TRBJ2-5	-	TGTGCCAGCAGCGACACAGGACCCCAAGAGACCCAGTACTTC	CASSDTGPQETQYF
TRBV7-6	-	TRBJ2-2	-	TGTGCCAGCAGCTTAGGAGGGACGAACACCGGGGAGCTGTTTTTT	CASSLGGTNTGELFF
TRBV16	TRBD1	TRBJ1-5	-	TGTGCCAGCAGCCAAAGGCAGGGGGGACAGCCCCAGCATTTT	CASSQRQGGQPQHF
TRBV27	-	TRBJ2-7	once	TGTGCCAGCAGCCCCAGGGATTTCGTGCGGGAGCAGTACTTC	CASSPRDFVREQYF
TRBV3-1/TRBV3-2	-	TRBJ2-3	-	TGTGCCAGCAGCCAAACGGCTAGTGGCACAGATACGCAGTATTTT	CASSQTASGTDTQYF
TRBV9	TRBD2	TRBJ2-1	-	TGTGCCAGCAGCGTAGCCAGGACTAGCGGTGGGAATGAGCAGTTCTTC	CASSVARTSGGNEQFF
TRBV29-1	-	TRBJ1-3	-	TGCAGCGTTGAACGGGGGGCTGGAAACACCATATATTTT	CSVERGAGNTIYF
TRBV7-2	TRBD1	TRBJ2-1	-	TGTGCCAGCAGCTTAGCCCGGACAGGGGCGTACAATGAGCAGTTCTTC	CASSLARTGAYNEQFF
TRBV9	-	TRBJ1-4	-	TGTGCCAGCAGCGTAGGGGCACGATTTAATGAAAAACTGTTTTTT	CASSVGARFNEKLFF
TRBV7-2	-	TRBJ1-6	-	TGTGCCAGCAGCTTACAGCGTCAGAATAATTCACCCCTCCACTTT	CASSLQRQNNSPLHF
TRBV10-3	TRBD1	TRBJ2-3	-	TGTGCCATCAGTGAGTCTGACAGGGTAGGCTCAGATACGCAGTATTTT	CAISESDRVGSDTQYF
TRBV6-5	TRBD2	TRBJ2-3	-	TGTGCCAGCAGTTATGGACTAGCGGGGGGAGAAGATACGCAGTATTTT	CASSYGLAGGEDTQYF
TRBV19	TRBD1	TRBJ1-2	-	TGTGCCAGTAGTAACAACTTCCGGGACAGGGTTTACTACACCTTC	CASSNNFRDRVYYTF
TRBV19	-	TRBJ1-2	-	TGTGCCAGTAGTATCCAGGGGATTTTCGGCTACACCTTC	CASSIQGIFGYTF
TRBV4-1	TRBD1	TRBJ1-2	few	TGCGCCAGCAGCCAGGCTGGGACAGTTAGATATGGCTACACCTTC	CASSQAGTVRYGYTF
TRBV27	-	TRBJ2-2	-	TGTGCCAGCATGCGGGGACAGAAAACCGGGGAGCTGTTTTTT	CASMRGQKTGELFF
TRBV7-6	TRBD2	TRBJ2-2	-	TGTGCCAGCAGCCGCTGGAGCGGGACCACCGGGGAGCTGTTTTTT	CASSRWSGTTGELFF
TRBV28	-	TRBJ1-1	-	TGTGCCAGCAGACGGACCGCATACGAGGGGGCTGAAGCTTTCTTT	CASRRTAYEGAEAFF
TRBV3-1/TRBV3-2	TRBD1	TRBJ1-4	-	TGTGCCAGCAGCTCCCCCGGGACAGGGATTGAAAAACTGTTTTTT	CASSSPGTGIEKLFF
TRBV9	-	TRBJ2-2	-	TGTGCCAGCAGCGCGACTTTAACCGGGGAGCTGTTTTTT	CASSATLTGELFF
TRBV6-5	-	TRBJ1-5	-	TGTGCCAGCAGCGGACTCAGGACCGGCAATCAGCCCCAGCATTTT	CASSGLRTGNQPQHF
TRBV28	TRBD1	TRBJ1-6	-	TGTGCCAGCAGTTACAGGGGGTATAATTCACCCCTCCACTTT	CASSYRGYNSPLHF
TRBV19	-	TRBJ2-3	-	TGTGCCAGTAGAAGGGAGGATACGCAGTATTTT	CASRREDTQYF
TRBV5-1	TRBD1	TRBJ1-2	-	TGCGCCAGCAGCCCGGGACAGGGGGTACCCCGGGGCTACACCTTC	CASSPGQGVPRGYTF
TRBV4-3	-	TRBJ2-2	-	TGCGCCAGCAGCCCGTACAGGGCAGGAGCGAACACCGGGGAGCTGTTTTTT	CASSPYRAGANTGELFF
TRBV4-3	-	TRBJ1-2	-	TGCGCCAGCAGCCAAGATTTGCTTGAGGCATCAGGGAACTATGGCTACACCTTC	CASSQDLLEASGNYGYTF
TRBV2	-	TRBJ1-5	-	TGTGCCAGCCGATGGAGAAATAGCAATCAGCCCCAGCATTTT	CASRWRNSNQPQHF
TRBV11-2	TRBD1	TRBJ2-1	-	TGTGCCAGCAGCACAGGGGGAATTTGGTACAATGAGCAGTTCTTC	CASSTGGIWYNEQFF
TRBV4-2	-	TRBJ1-1	-	TGTGCCAGCAGCCTCGGGACACCGAACACTGAAGCTTTCTTT	CASSLGTPNTEAFF
TRBV19	-	TRBJ2-3	-	TGTGCCAGTAGTATTAGGGGAAGCACAGATACGCAGTATTTT	CASSIRGSTDTQYF
TRBV11-1	TRBD2	TRBJ2-1	-	TGTGCCAGCAGCTTTACTAGCGGGGGGGCGGGTGAGCAGTTCTTC	CASSFTSGGAGEQFF